What follows are 9 T cell receptor beta chains derived from one specimen sequenced in a study of CD8 T cells in Susac syndrome. Random hexamers were used to reverse transcribe about 0.5 to 1 ug of RNA. A single record per CDR3 protein comes from TCRdb applying MiXCR to the immunoSEQ multiplex PCR reads. This table holds 120,000 or so distinct CDR3 sequences, more than 90% found once. Material for sequencing was CD4+ T cells from PBMCs. These receptors were obtained from a human donor in good health.

The V and J genes are TRBV7-2 and TRBJ2-3, with D possibly TRBD1 on 5 matching bases. This CDR3 is built from 14 residues. The germline CDR1 and CDR2 sequences are SGHTA and FQGNSA. V lost 5 bases and J lost 0, with 9 bases in between. In nucleotides, the CDR3 is TGTGCCAGCAGCCAGGGTTATAGCACAGATACGCAGTATTTT. Amino acid sequence: CASSQGYSTDTQYF. Supplemented by reference TRBV7-2 and TRBJ2-3, the full variable domain reads GAGVSQSPSNKVTEKGKDVELRCDPISGHTALYWYRQSLGQGLEFLIYFQGNSAPDKSGLPSDRFSAERTGGSVSTLTIQRTQQEDSAVYLCASSQGYSTDTQYFGPGTRLTVL.

V usage is TRBV9 and J usage is TRBJ2-3; 10 bases are a match to TRBD2. The germline V gene has CDR1 SGDLS and CDR2 YYNGEE. With V trimmed by 2 bases and J by 3 bases, 3 bases remained unmatched. This CDR3 is 15 amino acids long. The CDR3 coding sequence is TGTGCCAGCAGCGTGGATAGCGGGAGGACAGATACGCAGTATTTT. Protein: CASSVDSGRTDTQYF. Complete variable domain (other parts from reference TRBV9 and TRBJ2-3): DSGVTQTPKHLITATGQRVTLRCSPRSGDLSVYWYQQSLDQGLQFLIQYYNGEERAKGNILERFSAQQFPDLHSELNLSSLELGDSALYFCASSVDSGRTDTQYFGPGTRLTVL.

The V gene is TRBV5-1, the J gene TRBJ2-7; TRBD2 matches 8 bases. Germline V CDR1 and CDR2: SGHRS, YFSETQ. Losses at the gene ends were 7 bases for V and 7 bases for J; bases not matched to a gene: 16. The CDR3 is 15 amino acids. The CDR3 loop reads CASARDQRELDEQYF. The CDR3 DNA sequence: TGCGCCAGCGCCCGTGACCAGCGGGAGTTGGATGAGCAGTACTTC.

The J gene is TRBJ2-7, the V gene TRBV5-1; the D gene is possibly TRBD2 (5 bases). Germline V lookup: CDR1 SGHRS, CDR2 YFSETQ. Trimming took 4 bases from V and 0 from J, leaving 14 bases between them. The CDR3 has 15 residues. In DNA, the CDR3 is TGCGCCAGCAGCCGACCAAGCGGAAACTCCTACGAGCAGTACTTC. Its protein product is CASSRPSGNSYEQYF.

This chain links TRBV5-6 with TRBJ2-5, with 7 bases lining up with TRBD2. The ends lost 6 bases at V and 0 bases at J; junction bases unmatched: 5. There are 14 residues in the CDR3. CDR1 and CDR2 from the germline V gene are SGHDT and YYEEEE. CDR3 nucleotide sequence: TGTGCCAGCACCCTGGGAGGGAACCAAGAGACCCAGTACTTC. Its translation: CASTLGGNQETQYF.

This chain uses TRBV30 with TRBJ2-3; TRBD1 matches 7 bases. The CDR3 is made up of 14 amino acids. J gave up 1 base and V 4 bases, and 5 bases lay outside the gene matches. The V gene's germline CDR1 is GTSNPN and CDR2 SVGIG (reference sequence). DNA of the CDR3: TGTGCCTGGAATCAAGGACAGGGCACAGATACGCAGTATTTT. Encoded protein: CAWNQGQGTDTQYF.

The rearrangement links TRBV3-1 to TRBJ2-5; D is undetermined. The CDR3 covers 11 residues. Per the germline V gene, CDR1 is LGHDT and CDR2 is YNNKEL (reference sequence). Trimming took off 4 bases at V and 9 bases at J, with 9 bases between the two ends. The DNA for the CDR3 is TGTGCCAGCAGCCTCCTGTGGGCCCAGTACTTC. This codes for CASSLLWAQYF.

This chain uses TRBV2 with TRBJ2-7; D gene uncertain. Trimming shortened V by 7 bases and J by 4 bases, and 17 bases separated the two germline ends. The CDR3 has 14 residues. CDR1 is SNHLY, CDR2 FYNNEI, per germline. The CDR3: CASMYLRAPYEQYF. The DNA of the CDR3 is TGTGCCAGCATGTACCTCCGGGCCCCTTACGAGCAGTACTTC.

This sequence joins TRBV20-1 and TRBJ2-7, with D tentatively TRBD1 or TRBD2 (6 bases each). Trimming shortened V by 5 bases and J by 4 bases, and 18 bases separated the two germline ends. The CDR3 is 14 amino acids. Germline values: CDR1 DFQATT, CDR2 SNEGSKA (reference sequence). The CDR3 loop reads CSAGGLARIYEQYF. CDR3 DNA sequence: TGCAGTGCTGGGGGGCTAGCGAGGATTTACGAGCAGTACTTC.